This T cell receptor (beta chain) originates from a study of blood T cell repertoires in COVID-19. Study as a whole: The samples span acute and convalescent COVID-19 from the United States, Italy and Spain.

A single count supports this clone. Participants' own reports of clinical history determined their cohort assignment. Symptom resolution, clearance, or two negative PCRs marked the recovered donors of Cohort 3. V dropped 3 bases and J dropped 0; count of bases not matched to a gene: 5. This CDR3 contains 16 residues. Germline lookup yields CDR1 KGHDR and CDR2 SFDVKD. Clones were sequenced by immunoSEQ multiplex PCR, and TCRdb holds only the in-frame ones, with some missing. Of around 300,000 clones in the sample, around 90% were seen once. J is TRBJ2-5 and V is TRBV24-1, with 8 bases matching TRBD2. The origin of this receptor is a woman aged 45-59 years who had recovered from COVID-19. The sequenced sample was PBMCs or T cells enriched from blood (not recorded which). This CDR3 reads CATSDPGTSYQETQYF. The CDR3 nucleotides read TGTGCCACCAGTGATCCCGGGACTAGTTACCAAGAGACCCAGTACTTC.